This T cell receptor (beta chain) comes out of a study of T-cell reconstitution after alpha-beta-depleted transplantation in children. This sample's TCRbeta library carried unique molecular identifier barcodes. MiXCR, run by TCRdb on the PCR reads, gives a single entry per CDR3 protein. The repertoire holds 80,000 to 100,000 distinct CDR3 sequences, with around 22% as singletons. V lost 3 bases to trimming and J lost 3 bases; unmatched junction nucleotides: 5. Per the germline V gene, CDR1 is MDHEN and CDR2 is SYDVKM. The CDR3 runs 14 residues. Worth noting for this clonotype: Its antigen is still unknown.

The study's findings and limits: The authors attributed T-cell counts and diversity one year after transplant mostly to newly produced T cells. Several hundred graft clones that had expanded were reportedly the source of alpha-beta T cells about two months after transplant.

V is TRBV28 and J is TRBJ2-7; TRBD1 aligns across 7 bases. This sample comprised PBMCs, obtained before TCRalphabeta/CD19-depleted stem cell transplant. This receptor was identified in a boy under 10 years old with acute lymphoblastic leukemia, due to receive a stem cell transplant. The CDR3, as DNA: TGTGCCAGCAGTTTTGGGGACAGATTCTACGAGCAGTACTTC. Protein: CASSFGDRFYEQYF.